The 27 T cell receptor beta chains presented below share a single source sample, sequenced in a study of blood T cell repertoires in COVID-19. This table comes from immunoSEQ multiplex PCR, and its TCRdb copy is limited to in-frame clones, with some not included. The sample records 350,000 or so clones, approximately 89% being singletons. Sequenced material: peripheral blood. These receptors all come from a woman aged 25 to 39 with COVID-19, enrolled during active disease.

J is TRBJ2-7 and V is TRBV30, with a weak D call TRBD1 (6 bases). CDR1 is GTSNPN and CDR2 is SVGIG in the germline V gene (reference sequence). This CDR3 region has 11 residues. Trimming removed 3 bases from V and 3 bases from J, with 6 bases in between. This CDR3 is CAWSRGYEQYF. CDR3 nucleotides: TGTGCCTGGAGCAGGGGCTACGAGCAGTACTTC.

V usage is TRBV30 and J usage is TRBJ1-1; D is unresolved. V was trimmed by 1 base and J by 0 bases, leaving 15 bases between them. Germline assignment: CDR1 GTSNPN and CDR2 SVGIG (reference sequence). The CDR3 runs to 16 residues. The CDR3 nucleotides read TGTGCCTGGAGTGCCCCGAGAGGGCCATTGAACACTGAAGCTTTCTTT. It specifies CAWSAPRGPLNTEAFF.

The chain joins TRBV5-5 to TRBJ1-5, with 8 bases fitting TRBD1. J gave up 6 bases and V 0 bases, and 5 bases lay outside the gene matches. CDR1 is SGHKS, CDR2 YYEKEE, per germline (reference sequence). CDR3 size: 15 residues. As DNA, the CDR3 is TGTGCCAGCAGCTTGGTGCAGGGGGCTGGTCAGCCCCAGCATTTT. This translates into CASSLVQGAGQPQHF.

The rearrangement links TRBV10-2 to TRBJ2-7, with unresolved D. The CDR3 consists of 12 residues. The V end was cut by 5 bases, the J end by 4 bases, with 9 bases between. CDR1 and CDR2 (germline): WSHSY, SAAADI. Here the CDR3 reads CASSQTGYEQYF. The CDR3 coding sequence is TGCGCCAGCAGTCAGACGGGTTACGAGCAGTACTTC.

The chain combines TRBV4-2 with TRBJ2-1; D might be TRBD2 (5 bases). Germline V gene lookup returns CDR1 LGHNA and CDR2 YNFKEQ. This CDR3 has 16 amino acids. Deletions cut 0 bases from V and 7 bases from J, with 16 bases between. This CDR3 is CASSQDPWGRGNEQFF. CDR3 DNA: TGTGCCAGCAGCCAAGATCCATGGGGTAGAGGGAATGAGCAGTTCTTC.

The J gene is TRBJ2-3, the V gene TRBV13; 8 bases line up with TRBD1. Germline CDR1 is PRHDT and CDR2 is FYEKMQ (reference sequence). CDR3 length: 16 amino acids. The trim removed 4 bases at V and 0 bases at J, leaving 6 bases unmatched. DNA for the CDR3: TGTGCCAGCAGCTCAACCCGGACAGGGAGCACAGATACGCAGTATTTT. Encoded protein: CASSSTRTGSTDTQYF.

The CDR3: CASSLVQAGFF. The CDR3 DNA reads as TGTGCCAGCAGCTTGGTACAGGCTGGCTTCTTT. The gene calls are TRBV5-8 and TRBJ1-1; D might be TRBD1 (5 bases). Germline loops: CDR1 SGHTS, CDR2 YDEGEE. This CDR3 region has 11 residues. V lost 0 bases to trimming and J lost 14 bases, with 11 bases between them.

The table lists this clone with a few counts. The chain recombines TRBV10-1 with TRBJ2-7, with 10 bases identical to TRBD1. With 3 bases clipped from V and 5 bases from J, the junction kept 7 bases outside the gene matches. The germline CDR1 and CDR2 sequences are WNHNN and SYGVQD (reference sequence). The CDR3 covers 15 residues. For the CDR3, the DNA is TGCGCCAGCAGTGACGGGACAGGGGTGGGTGACGAGCAGTACTTC. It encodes CASSDGTGVGDEQYF.

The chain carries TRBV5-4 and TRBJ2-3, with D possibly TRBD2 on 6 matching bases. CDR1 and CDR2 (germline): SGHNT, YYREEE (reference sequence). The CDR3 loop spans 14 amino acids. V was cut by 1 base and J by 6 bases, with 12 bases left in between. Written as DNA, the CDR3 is TGTGCCAGCAGCTTGATCGGGAGTGCCGATACGCAGTATTTT. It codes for CASSLIGSADTQYF.

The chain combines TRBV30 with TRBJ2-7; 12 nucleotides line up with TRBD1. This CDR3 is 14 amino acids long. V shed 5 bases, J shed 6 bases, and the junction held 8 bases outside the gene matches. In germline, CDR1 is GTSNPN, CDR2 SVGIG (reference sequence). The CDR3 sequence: CAWERDRGRFEQYF. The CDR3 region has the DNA TGTGCCTGGGAGAGGGACAGGGGGCGCTTCGAGCAGTACTTC.

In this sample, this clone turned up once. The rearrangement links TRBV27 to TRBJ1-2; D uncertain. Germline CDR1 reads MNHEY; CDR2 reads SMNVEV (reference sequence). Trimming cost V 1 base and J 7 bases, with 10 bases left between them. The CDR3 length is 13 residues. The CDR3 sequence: CASSLYPQSGYTF. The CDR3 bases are TGTGCCAGCAGTTTATATCCCCAATCTGGCTACACCTTC.

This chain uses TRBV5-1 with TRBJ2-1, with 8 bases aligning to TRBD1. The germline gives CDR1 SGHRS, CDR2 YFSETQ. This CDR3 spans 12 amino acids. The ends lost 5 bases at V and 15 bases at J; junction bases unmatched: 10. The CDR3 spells CASRMDRETSFF. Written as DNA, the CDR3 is TGCGCCAGCAGGATGGACAGGGAAACTTCGTTCTTC.

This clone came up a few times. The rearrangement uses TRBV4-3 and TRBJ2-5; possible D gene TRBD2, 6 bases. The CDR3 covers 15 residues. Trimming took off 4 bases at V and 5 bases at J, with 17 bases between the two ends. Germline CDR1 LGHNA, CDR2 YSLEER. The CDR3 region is CASSRARGNEETQYF. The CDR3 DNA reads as TGCGCCAGCAGCCGGGCCCGGGGGAACGAGGAGACCCAGTACTTC.

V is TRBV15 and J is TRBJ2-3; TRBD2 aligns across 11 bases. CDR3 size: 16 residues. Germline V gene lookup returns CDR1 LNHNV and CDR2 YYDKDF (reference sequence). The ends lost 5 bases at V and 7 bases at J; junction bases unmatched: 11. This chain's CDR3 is CATSLNPGLAAYTQYF. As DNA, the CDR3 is TGTGCCACCAGCTTGAACCCGGGACTAGCGGCCTATACGCAGTATTTT.

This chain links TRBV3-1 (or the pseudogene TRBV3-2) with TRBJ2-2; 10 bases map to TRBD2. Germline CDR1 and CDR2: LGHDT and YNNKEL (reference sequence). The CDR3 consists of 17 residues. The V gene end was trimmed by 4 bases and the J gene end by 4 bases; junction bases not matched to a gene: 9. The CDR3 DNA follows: TGTGCCAGCAGCCCGGGTAGCGGGAGGACCTCCACCGGGGAGCTGTTTTTT. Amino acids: CASSPGSGRTSTGELFF.

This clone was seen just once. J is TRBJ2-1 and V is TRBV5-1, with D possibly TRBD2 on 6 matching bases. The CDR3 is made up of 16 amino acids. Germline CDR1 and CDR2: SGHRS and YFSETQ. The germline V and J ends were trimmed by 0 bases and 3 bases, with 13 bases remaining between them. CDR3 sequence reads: CASSLVLGTHYNEQFF. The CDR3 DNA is TGCGCCAGCAGCTTGGTTCTAGGGACTCACTACAATGAGCAGTTCTTC. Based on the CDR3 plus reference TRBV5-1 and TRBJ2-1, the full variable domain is KAGVTQTPRYLIKTRGQQVTLSCSPISGHRSVSWYQQTPGQGLQFLFEYFSETQRNKGNFPGRFSGRQFSNSRSEMNVSTLELGDSALYLCASSLVLGTHYNEQFFGPGTRLTVL.

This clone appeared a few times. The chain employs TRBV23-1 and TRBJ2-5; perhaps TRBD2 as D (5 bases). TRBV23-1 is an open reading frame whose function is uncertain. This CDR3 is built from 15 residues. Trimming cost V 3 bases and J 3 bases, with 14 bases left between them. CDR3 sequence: CASSQWERREETQYF. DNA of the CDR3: TGCGCCAGCAGTCAGTGGGAGAGGAGAGAAGAGACCCAGTACTTC.

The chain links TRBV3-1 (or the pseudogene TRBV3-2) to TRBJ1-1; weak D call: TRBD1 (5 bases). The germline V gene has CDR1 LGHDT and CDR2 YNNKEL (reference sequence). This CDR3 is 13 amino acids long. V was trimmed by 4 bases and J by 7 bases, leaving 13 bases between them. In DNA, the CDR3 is TGTGCCAGCAGCCTCGGGCAGGGATTTGAAGCTTTCTTT. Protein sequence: CASSLGQGFEAFF.

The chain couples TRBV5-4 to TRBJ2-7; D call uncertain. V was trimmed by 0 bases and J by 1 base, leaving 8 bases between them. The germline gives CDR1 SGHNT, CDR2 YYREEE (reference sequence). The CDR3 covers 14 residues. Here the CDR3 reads CASSLGGASYEQYF. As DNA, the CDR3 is TGTGCCAGCAGCTTGGGAGGAGCGTCCTACGAGCAGTACTTC.

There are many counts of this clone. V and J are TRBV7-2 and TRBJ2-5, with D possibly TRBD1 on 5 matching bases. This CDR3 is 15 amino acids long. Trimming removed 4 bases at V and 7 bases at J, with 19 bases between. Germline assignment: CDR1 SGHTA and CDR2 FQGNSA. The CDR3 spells CASSSAGPMAGTQYF. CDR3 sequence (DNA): TGTGCCAGCAGCTCGGCAGGGCCCATGGCAGGGACCCAGTACTTC.

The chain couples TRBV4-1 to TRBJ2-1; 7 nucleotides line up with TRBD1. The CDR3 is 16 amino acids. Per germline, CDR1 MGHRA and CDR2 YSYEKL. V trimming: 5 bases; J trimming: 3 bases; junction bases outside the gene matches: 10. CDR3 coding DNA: TGCGCCAGCAGCACTCGACCGACAGGGCGCTACAATGAGCAGTTCTTC. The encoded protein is CASSTRPTGRYNEQFF.

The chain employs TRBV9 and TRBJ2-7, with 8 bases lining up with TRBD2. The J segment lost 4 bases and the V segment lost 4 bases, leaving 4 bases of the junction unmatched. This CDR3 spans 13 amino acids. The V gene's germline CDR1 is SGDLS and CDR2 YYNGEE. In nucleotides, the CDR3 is TGTGCCAGCAGCCCGGGGGGGTGGTACGAGCAGTACTTC. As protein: CASSPGGWYEQYF.

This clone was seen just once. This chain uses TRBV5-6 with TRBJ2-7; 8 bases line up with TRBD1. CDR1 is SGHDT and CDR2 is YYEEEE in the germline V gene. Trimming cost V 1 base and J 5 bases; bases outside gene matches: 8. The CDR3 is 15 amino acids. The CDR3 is CASSLLAGGYNEQYF. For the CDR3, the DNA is TGTGCCAGCAGCTTGCTGGCAGGGGGCTATAACGAGCAGTACTTC. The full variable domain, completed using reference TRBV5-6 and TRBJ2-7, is DAGVTQSPTHLIKTRGQQVTLRCSPKSGHDTVSWYQQALGQGPQFIFQYYEEEERQRGNFPDRFSGHQFPNYSSELNVNALLLGDSALYLCASSLLAGGYNEQYFGPGTRLTVT.

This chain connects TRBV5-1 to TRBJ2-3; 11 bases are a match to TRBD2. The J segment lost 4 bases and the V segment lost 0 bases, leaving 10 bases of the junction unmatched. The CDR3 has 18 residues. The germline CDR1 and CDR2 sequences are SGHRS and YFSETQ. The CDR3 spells CASSLGRQTSGSPDTQYF. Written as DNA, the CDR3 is TGCGCCAGCAGCTTGGGGCGCCAAACTAGCGGGAGCCCAGATACGCAGTATTTT.

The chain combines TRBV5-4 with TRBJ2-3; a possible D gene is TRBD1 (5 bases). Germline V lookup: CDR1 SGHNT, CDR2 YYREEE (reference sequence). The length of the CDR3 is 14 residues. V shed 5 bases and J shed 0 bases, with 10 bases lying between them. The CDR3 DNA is TGTGCCAGCAGTGGGGCGCCAAGCACAGATACGCAGTATTTT. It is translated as CASSGAPSTDTQYF.

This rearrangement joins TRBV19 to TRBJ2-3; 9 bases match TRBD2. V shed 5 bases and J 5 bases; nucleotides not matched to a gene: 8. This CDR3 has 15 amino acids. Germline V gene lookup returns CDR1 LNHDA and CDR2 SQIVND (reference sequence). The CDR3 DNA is TGTGCCAGTAGTGTCGGTAGCGGGAGCGGAGATACGCAGTATTTT. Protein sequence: CASSVGSGSGDTQYF. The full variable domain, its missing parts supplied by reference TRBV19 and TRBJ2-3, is DGGITQSPKYLFRKEGQNVTLSCEQNLNHDAMYWYRQDPGQGLRLIYYSQIVNDFQKGDIAEGYSVSREKKESFPLTVTSAQKNPTAFYLCASSVGSGSGDTQYFGPGTRLTVL.

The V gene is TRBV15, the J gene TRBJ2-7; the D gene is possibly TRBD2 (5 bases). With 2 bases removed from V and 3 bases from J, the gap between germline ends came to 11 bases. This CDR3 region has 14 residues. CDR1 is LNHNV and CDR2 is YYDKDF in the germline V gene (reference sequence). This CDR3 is CATSRKTGIYEQYF. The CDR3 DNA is TGTGCCACCAGCAGAAAGACGGGGATCTACGAGCAGTACTTC.